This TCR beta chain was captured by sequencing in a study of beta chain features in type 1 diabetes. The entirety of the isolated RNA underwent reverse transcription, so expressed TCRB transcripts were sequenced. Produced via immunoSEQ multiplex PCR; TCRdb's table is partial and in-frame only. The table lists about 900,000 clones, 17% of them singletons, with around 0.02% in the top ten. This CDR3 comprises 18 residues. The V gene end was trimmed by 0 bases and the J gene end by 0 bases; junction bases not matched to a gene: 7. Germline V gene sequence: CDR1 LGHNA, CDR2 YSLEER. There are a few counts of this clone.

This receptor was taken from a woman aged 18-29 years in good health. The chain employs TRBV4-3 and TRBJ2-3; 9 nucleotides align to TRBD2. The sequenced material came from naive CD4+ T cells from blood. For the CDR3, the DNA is TGCGCCAGCAGCCAAGATCCGGGTAGCGGGAGTAGCACAGATACGCAGTATTTT. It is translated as CASSQDPGSGSSTDTQYF.